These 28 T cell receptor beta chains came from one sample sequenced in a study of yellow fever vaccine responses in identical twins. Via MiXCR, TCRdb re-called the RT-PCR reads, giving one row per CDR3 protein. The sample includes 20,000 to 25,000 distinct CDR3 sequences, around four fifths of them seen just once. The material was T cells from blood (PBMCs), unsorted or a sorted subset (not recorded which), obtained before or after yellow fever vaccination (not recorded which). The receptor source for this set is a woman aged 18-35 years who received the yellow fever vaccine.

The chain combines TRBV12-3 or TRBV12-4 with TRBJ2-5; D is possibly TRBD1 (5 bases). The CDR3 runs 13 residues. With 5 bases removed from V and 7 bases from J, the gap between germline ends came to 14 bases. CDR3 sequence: CASSSQTVSTQYF. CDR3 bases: TGTGCCAGCAGTAGCCAGACAGTGTCGACCCAGTACTTC.

CDR3 nucleotide sequence: TGTGCCAGCAGCTTAGCGCGGGACAGGGCATGGGAGCAGTTCTTC. Amino acids: CASSLARDRAWEQFF. This sequence joins TRBV7-2 and TRBJ2-1, with 9 bases fitting TRBD1. V trimming: 0 bases; J trimming: 10 bases; junction bases outside the gene matches: 7. This CDR3 is 15 amino acids long. CDR1 and CDR2 from the germline V gene are SGHTA and FQGNSA.

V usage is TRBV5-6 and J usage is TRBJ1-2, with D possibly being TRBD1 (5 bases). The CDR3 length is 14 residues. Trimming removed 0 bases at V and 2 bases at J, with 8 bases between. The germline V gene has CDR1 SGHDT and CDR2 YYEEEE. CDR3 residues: CASSLGQINYGYTF. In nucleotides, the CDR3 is TGTGCCAGCAGCTTGGGACAGATAAACTATGGCTACACCTTC.

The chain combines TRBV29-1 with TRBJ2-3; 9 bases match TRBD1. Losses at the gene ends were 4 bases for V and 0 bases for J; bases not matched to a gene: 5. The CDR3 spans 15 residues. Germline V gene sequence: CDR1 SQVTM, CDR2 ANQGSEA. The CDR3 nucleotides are TGCAGCGTTGCTTGGACAGGGGTTAGCACAGATACGCAGTATTTT. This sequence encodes CSVAWTGVSTDTQYF.

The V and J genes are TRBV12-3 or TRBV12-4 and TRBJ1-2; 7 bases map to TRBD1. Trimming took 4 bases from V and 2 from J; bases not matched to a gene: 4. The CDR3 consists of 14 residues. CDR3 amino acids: CASSSGTVNYGYTF. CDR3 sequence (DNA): TGTGCCAGCAGTTCCGGGACAGTAAACTATGGCTACACCTTC.

CDR3 in amino acids: CASSSSQGSNTEAFF. The CDR3 nucleotides are TGTGCCAGCAGCTCGTCACAGGGAAGCAACACTGAAGCTTTCTTT. This chain connects TRBV11-1 to TRBJ1-1; perhaps TRBD1 as D (6 bases). CDR3 length: 15 amino acids. V lost 4 bases and J 2 bases, leaving 14 bases between the germline ends. Germline V gene lookup returns CDR1 SGHAT and CDR2 FQDESV (reference sequence).

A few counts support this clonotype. CDR3 region: CASSIPGTSYEQYF. The DNA of the CDR3 is TGTGCCAGCAGCATTCCCGGGACTAGCTACGAGCAGTACTTC. The rearrangement links TRBV11-2 to TRBJ2-7, with TRBD2 matching over 8 bases. Germline values: CDR1 SGHAT, CDR2 FQNNGV. J lost 3 bases, V lost 5 bases, and 6 bases had no gene match. The CDR3 is 14 amino acids. The variable domain in full, completed from reference TRBV11-2 and TRBJ2-7, reads EAGVAQSPRYKIIEKRQSVAFWCNPISGHATLYWYQQILGQGPKLLIQFQNNGVVDDSQLPKDRFSAERLKGVDSTLKIQPAKLEDSAVYLCASSIPGTSYEQYFGPGTRLTVT.

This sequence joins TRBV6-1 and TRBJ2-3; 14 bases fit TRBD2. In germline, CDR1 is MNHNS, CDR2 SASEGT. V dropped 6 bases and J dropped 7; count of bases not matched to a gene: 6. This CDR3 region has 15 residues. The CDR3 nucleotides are TGTGCCAGCAGCCTAGGACTAGCGGGAGGCTATACGCAGTATTTT. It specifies CASSLGLAGGYTQYF.

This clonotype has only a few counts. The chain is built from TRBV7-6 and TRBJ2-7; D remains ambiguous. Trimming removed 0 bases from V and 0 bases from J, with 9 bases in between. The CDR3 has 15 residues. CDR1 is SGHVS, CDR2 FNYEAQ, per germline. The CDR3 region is CASSLAPRSSYEQYF. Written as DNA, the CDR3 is TGTGCCAGCAGCTTAGCTCCTCGGAGCTCCTACGAGCAGTACTTC.

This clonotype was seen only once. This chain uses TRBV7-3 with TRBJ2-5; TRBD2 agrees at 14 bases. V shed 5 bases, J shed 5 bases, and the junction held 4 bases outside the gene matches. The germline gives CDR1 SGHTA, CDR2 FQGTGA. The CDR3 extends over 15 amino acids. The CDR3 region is CASSPGTSGSETQYF. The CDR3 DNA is TGTGCCAGCAGCCCCGGGACTAGCGGGAGTGAGACCCAGTACTTC. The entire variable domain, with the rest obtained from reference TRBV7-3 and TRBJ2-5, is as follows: GAGVSQTPSNKVTEKGKYVELRCDPISGHTALYWYRQSLGQGPEFLIYFQGTGAADDSGLPNDRFFAVRPEGSVSTLKIQRTERGDSAVYLCASSPGTSGSETQYFGPGTRLLVL.

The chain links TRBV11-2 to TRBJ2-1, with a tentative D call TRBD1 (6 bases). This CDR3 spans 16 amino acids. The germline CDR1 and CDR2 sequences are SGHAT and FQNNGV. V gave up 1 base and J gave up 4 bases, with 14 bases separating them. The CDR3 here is CASSLVAGEIYNEQFF. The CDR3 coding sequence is TGTGCCAGCAGCTTAGTTGCAGGGGAAATATACAATGAGCAGTTCTTC.

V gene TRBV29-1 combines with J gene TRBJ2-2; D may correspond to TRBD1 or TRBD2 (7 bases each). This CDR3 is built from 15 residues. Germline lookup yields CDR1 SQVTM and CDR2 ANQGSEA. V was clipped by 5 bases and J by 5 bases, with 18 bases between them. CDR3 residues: CSVRPRGGGTGELFF. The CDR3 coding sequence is TGCAGCGTTCGTCCCAGGGGGGGAGGGACCGGGGAGCTGTTTTTT.

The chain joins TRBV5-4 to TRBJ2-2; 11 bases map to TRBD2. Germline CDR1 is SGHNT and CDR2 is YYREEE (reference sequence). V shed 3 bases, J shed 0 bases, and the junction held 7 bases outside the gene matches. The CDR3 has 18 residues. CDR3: CASSSGLAGPANTGELFF. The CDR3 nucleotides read TGTGCCAGCAGCTCCGGACTAGCGGGTCCCGCGAACACCGGGGAGCTGTTTTTT. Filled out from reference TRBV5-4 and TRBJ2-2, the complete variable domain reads ETGVTQSPTHLIKTRGQQVTLRCSSQSGHNTVSWYQQALGQGPQFIFQYYREEENGRGNFPPRFSGLQFPNYSSELNVNALELDDSALYLCASSSGLAGPANTGELFFGEGSRLTVL.

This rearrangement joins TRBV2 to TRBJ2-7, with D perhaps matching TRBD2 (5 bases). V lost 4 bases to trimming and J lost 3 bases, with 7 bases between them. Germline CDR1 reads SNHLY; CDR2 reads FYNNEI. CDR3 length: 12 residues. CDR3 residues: CASSVEGYEQYV. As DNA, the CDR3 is TGTGCCAGCAGTGTAGAGGGCTACGAGCAGTACGTC.

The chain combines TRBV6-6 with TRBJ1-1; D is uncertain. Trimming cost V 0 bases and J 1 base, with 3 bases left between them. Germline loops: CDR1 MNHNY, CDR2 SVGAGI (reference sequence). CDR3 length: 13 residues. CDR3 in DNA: TGTGCCAGCAGTTACTCCAAGAACACTGAAGCTTTCTTT. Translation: CASSYSKNTEAFF.

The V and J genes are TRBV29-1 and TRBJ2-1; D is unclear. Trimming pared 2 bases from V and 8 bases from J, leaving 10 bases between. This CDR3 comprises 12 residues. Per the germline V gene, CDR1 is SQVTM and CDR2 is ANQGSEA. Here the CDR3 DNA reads TGCAGCGTTGAACCAGGACGAGATGAGCAGTTCTTC. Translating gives CSVEPGRDEQFF.

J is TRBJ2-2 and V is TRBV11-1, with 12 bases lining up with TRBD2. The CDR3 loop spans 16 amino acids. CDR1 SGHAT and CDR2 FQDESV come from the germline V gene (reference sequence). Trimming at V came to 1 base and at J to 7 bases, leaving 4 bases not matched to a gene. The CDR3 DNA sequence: TGTGCCAGCAGCTTAGGGACTAGCGGGACTGTCGGGGAGCTGTTTTTT. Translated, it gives CASSLGTSGTVGELFF.

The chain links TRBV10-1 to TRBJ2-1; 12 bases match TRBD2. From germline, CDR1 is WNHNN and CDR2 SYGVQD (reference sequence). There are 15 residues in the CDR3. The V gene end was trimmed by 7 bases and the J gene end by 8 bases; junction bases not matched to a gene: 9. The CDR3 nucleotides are TGCGCCAGCATGAGGACGACTAGCGGGGGAGATGAGCAGTTCTTC. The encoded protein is CASMRTTSGGDEQFF.

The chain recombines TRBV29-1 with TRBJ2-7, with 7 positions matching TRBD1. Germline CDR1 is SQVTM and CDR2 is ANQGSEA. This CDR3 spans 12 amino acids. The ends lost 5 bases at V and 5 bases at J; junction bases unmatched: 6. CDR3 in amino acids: CSVRTGPHEQYV. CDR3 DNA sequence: TGCAGCGTTCGGACAGGCCCCCACGAGCAGTACGTC.

The CDR3 DNA is TGCGCCAGCAGCTTGAGTAGCGGGACGGGCAATGAGCAGTTCTTC. Amino acid sequence: CASSLSSGTGNEQFF. This chain joins TRBV5-1 and TRBJ2-1, with 8 bases that match TRBD2. The germline V gene has CDR1 SGHRS and CDR2 YFSETQ. This CDR3 is built from 15 residues. V was pared by 1 base and J by 6 bases, with 6 bases of the junction left unmatched.

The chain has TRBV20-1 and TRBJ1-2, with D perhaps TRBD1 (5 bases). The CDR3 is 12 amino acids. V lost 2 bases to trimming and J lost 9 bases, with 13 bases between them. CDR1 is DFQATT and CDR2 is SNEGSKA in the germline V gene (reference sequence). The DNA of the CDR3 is TGCAGTGCTAGATTGGGGGTTGGGAGCTACACCTTC. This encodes CSARLGVGSYTF.

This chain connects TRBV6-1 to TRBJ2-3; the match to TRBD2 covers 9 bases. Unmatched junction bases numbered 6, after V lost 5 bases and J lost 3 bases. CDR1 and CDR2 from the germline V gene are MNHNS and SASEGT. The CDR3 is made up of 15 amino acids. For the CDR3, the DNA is TGTGCCAGCAGTCTCACTAGCGGGCCTACAGATACGCAGTATTTT. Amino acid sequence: CASSLTSGPTDTQYF.

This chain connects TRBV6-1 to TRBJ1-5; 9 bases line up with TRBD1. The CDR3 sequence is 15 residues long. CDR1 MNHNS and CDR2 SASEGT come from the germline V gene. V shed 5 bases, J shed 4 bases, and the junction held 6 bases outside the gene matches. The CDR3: CASSQDRGLNQPQHF. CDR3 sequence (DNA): TGTGCCAGCAGTCAGGACAGGGGACTAAATCAGCCCCAGCATTTT.

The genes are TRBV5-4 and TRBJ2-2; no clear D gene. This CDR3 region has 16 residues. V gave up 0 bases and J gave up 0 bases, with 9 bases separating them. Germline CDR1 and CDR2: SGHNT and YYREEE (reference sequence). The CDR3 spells CASSLGGNANTGELFF. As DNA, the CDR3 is TGTGCCAGCAGCTTGGGGGGAAACGCGAACACCGGGGAGCTGTTTTTT.

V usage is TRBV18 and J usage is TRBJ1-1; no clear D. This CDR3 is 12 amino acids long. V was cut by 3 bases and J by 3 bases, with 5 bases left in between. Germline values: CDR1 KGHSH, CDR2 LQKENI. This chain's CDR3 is CASSPADTEAFF. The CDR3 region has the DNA TGTGCCAGCTCACCCGCTGACACTGAAGCTTTCTTT.

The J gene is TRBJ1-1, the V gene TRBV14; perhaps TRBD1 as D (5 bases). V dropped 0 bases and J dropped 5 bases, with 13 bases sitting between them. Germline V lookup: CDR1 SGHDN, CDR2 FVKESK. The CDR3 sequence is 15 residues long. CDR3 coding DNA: TGTGCCAGCAGCCAAGATGGGGGTATGGGGACTGAAGCTTTCTTT. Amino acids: CASSQDGGMGTEAFF.

The CDR3 sequence is CASSPLPGTSGPYEQYF. CDR3 coding DNA: TGCGCCAGCAGCCCCCTCCCCGGGACTAGCGGTCCCTACGAGCAGTACTTC. The chain uses TRBV4-1 and TRBJ2-7, with 11 bases aligning to TRBD2. In germline, CDR1 is MGHRA, CDR2 YSYEKL. The CDR3 contains 17 residues. V was clipped by 4 bases and J by 2 bases; unmatched bases: 10.

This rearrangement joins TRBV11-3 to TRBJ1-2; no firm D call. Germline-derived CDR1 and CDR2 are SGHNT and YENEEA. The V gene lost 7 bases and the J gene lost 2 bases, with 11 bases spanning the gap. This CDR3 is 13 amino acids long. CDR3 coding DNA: TGTGCCAGCATGGATTTCGGGAACTATGGCTACACCTTC. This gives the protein CASMDFGNYGYTF.